The clone carrying this T cell receptor (beta chain) was seen just once. The CDR3 contains 14 residues. The data belong to a study of CD8+CD57+ T cells in acquired aplastic anemia. Profiling that covered TCR beta VDJ and CDR3 relied on genomic DNA as its template. TCRdb fed the reads into MiXCR, producing one record per CDR3 protein. This sample has approximately 170,000 distinct CDR3 sequences, with over 40% found just once. For sequencing, patients were chosen who had shown expansion of CD8+CD57+ cells by flow cytometry. The sequence was obtained from a human donor with aplastic anemia. Source material: sorted CD4+, CD8+, or CD8+CD57+ T cells (not recorded which) from PBMCs. This chain uses TRBV5-3 with TRBJ2-1, with D possibly being TRBD2 (6 bases). TRBV5-3 is an ORF; its function is uncertain. For the CDR3, the DNA is TGTGTCAGTAGCTTGCTTAGCGGTTACAATGAGCAGTTCTTC. Translating it yields CVSSLLSGYNEQFF.